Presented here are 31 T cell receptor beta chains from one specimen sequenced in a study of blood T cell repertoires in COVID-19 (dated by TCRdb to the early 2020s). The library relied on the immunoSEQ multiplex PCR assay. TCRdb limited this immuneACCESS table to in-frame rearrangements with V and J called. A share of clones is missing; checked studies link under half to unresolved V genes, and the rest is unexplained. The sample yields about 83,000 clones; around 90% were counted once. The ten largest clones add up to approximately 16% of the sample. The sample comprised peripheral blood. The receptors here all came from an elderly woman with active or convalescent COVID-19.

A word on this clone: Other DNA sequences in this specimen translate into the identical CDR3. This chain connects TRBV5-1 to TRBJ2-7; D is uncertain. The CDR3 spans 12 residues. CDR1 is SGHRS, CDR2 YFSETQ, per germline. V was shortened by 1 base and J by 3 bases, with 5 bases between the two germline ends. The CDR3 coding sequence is TGCGCCAGCAGCTTGACGGGCTACGAGCAGTACTTC. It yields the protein CASSLTGYEQYF.

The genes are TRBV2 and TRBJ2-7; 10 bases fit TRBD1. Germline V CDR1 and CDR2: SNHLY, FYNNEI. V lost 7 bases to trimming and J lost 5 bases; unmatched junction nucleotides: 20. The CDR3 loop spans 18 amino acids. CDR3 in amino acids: CASTPLSGSGTGEDEQYF. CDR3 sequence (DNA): TGTGCCAGCACCCCATTATCAGGGTCAGGGACAGGGGAGGACGAGCAGTACTTC.

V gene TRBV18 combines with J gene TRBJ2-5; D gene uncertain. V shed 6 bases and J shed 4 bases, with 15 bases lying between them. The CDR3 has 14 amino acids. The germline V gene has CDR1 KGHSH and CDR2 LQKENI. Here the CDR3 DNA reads TGTGCCAGCTCGCCCTCCCGCGCGGTAGAGACCCAGTACTTC. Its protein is CASSPSRAVETQYF.

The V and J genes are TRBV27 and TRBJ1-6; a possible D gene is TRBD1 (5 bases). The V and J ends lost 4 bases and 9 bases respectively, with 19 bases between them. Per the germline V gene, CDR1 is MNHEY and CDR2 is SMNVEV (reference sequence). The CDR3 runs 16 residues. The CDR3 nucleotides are TGTGCCAGCAGTTACCAATCCTCGGGGGGTATTTCACCCCTCCACTTT. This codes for CASSYQSSGGISPLHF.

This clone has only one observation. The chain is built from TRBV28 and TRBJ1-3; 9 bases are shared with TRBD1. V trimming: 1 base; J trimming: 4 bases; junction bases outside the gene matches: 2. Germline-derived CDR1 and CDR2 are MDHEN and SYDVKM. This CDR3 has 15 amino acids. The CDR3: CASSLSGTGGNTIYF. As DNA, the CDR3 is TGTGCCAGCAGTTTATCCGGGACAGGGGGAAACACCATATATTTT.

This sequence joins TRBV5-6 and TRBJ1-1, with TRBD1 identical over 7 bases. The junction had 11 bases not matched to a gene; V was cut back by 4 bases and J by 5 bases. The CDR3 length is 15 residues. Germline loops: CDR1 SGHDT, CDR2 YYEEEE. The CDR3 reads CASSLGGQASTEAFF. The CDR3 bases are TGTGCCAGCAGCCTGGGAGGACAGGCTTCTACTGAAGCTTTCTTT.

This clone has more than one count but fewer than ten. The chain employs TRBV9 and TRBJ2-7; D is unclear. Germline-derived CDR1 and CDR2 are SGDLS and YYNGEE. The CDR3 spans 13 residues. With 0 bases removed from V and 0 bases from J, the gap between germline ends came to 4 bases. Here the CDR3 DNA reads TGTGCCAGCAGCGTAGGCAGCTCCTACGAGCAGTACTTC. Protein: CASSVGSSYEQYF.

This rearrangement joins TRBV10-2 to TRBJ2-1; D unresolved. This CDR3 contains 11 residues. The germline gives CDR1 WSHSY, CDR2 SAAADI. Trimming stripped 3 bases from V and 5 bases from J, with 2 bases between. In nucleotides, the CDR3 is TGCGCCAGCAGTGATAACAATGAGCAGTTCTTC. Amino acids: CASSDNNEQFF.

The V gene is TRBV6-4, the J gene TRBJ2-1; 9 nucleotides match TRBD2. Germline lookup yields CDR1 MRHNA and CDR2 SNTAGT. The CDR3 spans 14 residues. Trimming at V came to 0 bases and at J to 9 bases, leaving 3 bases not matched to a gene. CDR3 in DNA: TGTGCCAGCAGTGACTCTCTGCGGGGGGGTGAGCAGTTCTTC. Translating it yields CASSDSLRGGEQFF.

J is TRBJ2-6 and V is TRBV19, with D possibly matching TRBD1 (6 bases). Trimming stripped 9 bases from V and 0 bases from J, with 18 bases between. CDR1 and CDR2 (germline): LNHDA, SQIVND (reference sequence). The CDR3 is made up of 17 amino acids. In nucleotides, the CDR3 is TGTGCCAGCAAGGGACACCGAAGCCTCTCTGGGGCCAACGTCCTGACTTTC. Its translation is CASKGHRSLSGANVLTF.

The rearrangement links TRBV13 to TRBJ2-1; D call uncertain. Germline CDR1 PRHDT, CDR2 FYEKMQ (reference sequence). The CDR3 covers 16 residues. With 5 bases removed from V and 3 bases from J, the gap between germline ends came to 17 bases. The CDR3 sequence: CASSLELETVYNEQFF. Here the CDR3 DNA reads TGTGCCAGCAGCCTAGAGCTAGAGACCGTCTACAATGAGCAGTTCTTC.

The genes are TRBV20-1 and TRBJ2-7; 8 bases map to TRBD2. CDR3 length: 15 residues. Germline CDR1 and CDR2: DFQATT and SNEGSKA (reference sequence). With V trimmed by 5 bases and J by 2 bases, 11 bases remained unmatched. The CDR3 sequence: CSAGAGGTGPYEQYF. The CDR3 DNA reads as TGCAGTGCTGGTGCGGGGGGAACAGGACCCTACGAGCAGTACTTC.

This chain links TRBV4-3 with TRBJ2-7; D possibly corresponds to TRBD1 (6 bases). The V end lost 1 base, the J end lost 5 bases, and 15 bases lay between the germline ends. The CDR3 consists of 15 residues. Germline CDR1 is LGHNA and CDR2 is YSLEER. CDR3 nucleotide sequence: TGCGCCAGCAGCCAAGCAACAGGGATCGCCGACGAGCAGTACTTC. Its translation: CASSQATGIADEQYF.

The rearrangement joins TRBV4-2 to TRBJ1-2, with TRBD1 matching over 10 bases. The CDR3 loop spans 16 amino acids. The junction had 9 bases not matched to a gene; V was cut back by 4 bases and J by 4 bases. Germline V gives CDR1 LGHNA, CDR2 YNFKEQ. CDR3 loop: CASSRETGGGGYGYTF. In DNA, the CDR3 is TGTGCCAGCAGCCGTGAGACAGGGGGCGGCGGCTATGGCTACACCTTC.

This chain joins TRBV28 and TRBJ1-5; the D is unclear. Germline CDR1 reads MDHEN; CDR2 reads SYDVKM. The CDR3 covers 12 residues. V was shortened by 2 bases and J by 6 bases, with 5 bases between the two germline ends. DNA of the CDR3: TGTGCCAGCAGTTTAGGCGGTCAGCCCCAGCATTTT. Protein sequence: CASSLGGQPQHF.

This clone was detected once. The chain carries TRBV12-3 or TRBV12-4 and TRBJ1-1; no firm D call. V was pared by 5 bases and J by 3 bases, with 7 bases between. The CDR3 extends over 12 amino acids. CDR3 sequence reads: CASSMRDTEAFF. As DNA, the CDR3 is TGTGCCAGCAGTATGAGGGACACTGAAGCTTTCTTT.

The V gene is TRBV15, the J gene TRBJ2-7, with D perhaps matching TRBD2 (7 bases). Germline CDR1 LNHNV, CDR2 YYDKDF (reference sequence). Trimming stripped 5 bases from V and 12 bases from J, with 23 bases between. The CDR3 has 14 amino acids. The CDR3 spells CATSESRDGGLGYF. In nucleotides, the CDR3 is TGTGCCACCAGCGAATCACGCGACGGGGGGCTAGGGTACTTC.

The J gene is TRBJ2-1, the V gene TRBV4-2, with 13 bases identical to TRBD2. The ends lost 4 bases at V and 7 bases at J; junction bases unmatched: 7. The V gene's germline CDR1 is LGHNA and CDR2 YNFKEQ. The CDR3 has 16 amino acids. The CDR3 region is CASSRELAGGFNEQFF. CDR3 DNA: TGTGCCAGCAGCCGCGAACTAGCGGGGGGGTTTAATGAGCAGTTCTTC.

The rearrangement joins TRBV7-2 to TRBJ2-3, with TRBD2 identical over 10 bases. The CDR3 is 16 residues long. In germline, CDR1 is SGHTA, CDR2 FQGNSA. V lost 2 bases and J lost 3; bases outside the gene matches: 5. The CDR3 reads CASSLSGGAWTDTQYF. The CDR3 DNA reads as TGTGCCAGCAGCTTAAGCGGGGGGGCGTGGACAGATACGCAGTATTTT.

The CDR3 DNA reads TGTGCCAGCACTAGGGACAGAGCTAGCACAGATACGCAGTATTTT. Encoded protein: CASTRDRASTDTQYF. This chain connects TRBV6-5 to TRBJ2-3; 7 nucleotides match TRBD1. The CDR3 extends over 15 amino acids. V gave up 7 bases and J gave up 0 bases; unmatched junction bases: 7. Germline values: CDR1 MNHEY, CDR2 SVGAGI.

The CDR3 nucleotides are TGTGCCAGCAGTTTATCAGGTCCAGGGTACTATGGCTACACCTTC. Translated: CASSLSGPGYYGYTF. This chain uses TRBV27 with TRBJ1-2, with D possibly matching TRBD1 (5 bases). Between the trimmed V and J ends, which lost 0 bases and 3 bases, there was a span of 11 bases. From germline, CDR1 is MNHEY and CDR2 SMNVEV (reference sequence). The CDR3 is 15 amino acids.

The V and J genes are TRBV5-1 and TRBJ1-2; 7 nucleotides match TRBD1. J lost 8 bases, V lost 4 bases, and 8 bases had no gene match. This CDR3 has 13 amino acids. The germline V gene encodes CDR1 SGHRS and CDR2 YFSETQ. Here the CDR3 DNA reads TGCGCCAGCAGCCTCGGACAGGCAGGAGGCTACACCTTC. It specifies CASSLGQAGGYTF.

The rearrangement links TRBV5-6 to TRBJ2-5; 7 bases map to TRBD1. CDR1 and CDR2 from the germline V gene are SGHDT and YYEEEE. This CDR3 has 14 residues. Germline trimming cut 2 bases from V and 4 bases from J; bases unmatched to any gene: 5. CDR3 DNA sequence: TGTGCCAGCAGCTTACAGGGGAAGTCAGAGACCCAGTACTTC. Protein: CASSLQGKSETQYF.

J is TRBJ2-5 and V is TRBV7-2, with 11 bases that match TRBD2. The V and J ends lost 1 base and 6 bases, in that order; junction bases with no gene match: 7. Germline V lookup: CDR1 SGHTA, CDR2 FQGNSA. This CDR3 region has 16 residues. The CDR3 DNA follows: TGTGCCAGCAGCTTAGAACCTAGCGGGGGGCGGAAGACCCAGTACTTC. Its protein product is CASSLEPSGGRKTQYF.

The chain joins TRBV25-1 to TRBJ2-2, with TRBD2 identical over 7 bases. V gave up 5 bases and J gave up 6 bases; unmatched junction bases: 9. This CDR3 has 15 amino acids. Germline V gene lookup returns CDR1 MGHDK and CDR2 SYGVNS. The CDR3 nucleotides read TGTGCCAGCAGTCCTCCAGCGGGGTCCCCCGGGGAGCTGTTTTTT. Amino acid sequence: CASSPPAGSPGELFF.

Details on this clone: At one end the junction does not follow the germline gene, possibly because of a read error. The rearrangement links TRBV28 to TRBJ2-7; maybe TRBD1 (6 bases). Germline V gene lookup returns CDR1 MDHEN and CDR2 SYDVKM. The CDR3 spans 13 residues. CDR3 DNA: TGTGCCAGCAGTACCCCTTCCGGGACACCCCCGGTCTTC. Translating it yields CASSTPSGTPPVF.

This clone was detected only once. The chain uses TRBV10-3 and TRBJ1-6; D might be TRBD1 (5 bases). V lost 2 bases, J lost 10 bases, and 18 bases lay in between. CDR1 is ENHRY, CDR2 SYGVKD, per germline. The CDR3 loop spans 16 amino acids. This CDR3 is CAISEGRLGLQSPLHF. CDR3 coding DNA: TGTGCCATCAGTGAGGGACGGTTGGGGCTGCAATCACCCCTCCACTTT.

The DNA of the CDR3 is TGTGCCAGCAGCCAAGACGTCTCTGGAAACACCATATATTTT. Amino acid sequence: CASSQDVSGNTIYF. The V gene is TRBV14, the J gene TRBJ1-3, with D unclear. The V and J ends lost 0 bases and 0 bases respectively, with 3 bases between them. Germline V gene lookup returns CDR1 SGHDN and CDR2 FVKESK. The CDR3 has 14 amino acids.

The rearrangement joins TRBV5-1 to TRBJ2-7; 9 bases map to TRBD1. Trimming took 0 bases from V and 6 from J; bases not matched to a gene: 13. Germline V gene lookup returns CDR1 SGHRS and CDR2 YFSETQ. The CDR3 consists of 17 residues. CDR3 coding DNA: TGCGCCAGCAGCTTGGGGGACAGGGATTTGGGGTTCGGCGAGCAGTACTTC. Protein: CASSLGDRDLGFGEQYF.

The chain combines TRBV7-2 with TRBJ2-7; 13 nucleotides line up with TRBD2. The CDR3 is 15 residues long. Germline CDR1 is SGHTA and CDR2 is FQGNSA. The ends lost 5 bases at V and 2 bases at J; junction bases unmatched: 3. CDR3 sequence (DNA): TGTGCCAGCAGCCCCGGGACTAGCGGGACCTACGAGCAGTACTTC. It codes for CASSPGTSGTYEQYF.

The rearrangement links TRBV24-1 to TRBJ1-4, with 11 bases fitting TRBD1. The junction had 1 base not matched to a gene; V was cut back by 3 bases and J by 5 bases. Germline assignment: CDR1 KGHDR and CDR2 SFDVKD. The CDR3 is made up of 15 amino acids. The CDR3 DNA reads TGTGCCACCAGTGATCGGACAGGGGGCAATGAAAAACTGTTTTTT. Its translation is CATSDRTGGNEKLFF.